The entry below describes one T cell receptor (beta chain). What it binds is not known. Mismatch with germline at one junction end may stem from a read error. Unsorted bulk tissue, about 18-31 mg of it, served as the source for co-extraction of RNA and DNA. Donors were untreated and chronically infected with HBV. In germline, CDR1 is SQVTM, CDR2 ANQGSEA. CDR3 size: 13 residues. From around 530 ng of total RNA, TCR beta-specific cDNA was reverse-transcribed using a constant-region primer. Amplification in three nested multiplex PCR rounds with slightly modified ARM-PCR gave rise to TCR beta libraries. Use of TRBV1-TRBV30 forward primers with a C-beta reverse primer characterized the first two PCR rounds, which lasted around 10 cycles each. Via MiXCR, TCRdb re-called the multiplex PCR reads, giving one row per CDR3 protein. The data show approximately 100,000 distinct CDR3 sequences, about two thirds seen once.

This entry is derived from a study of tumor-infiltrating lymphocytes in primary liver carcinoma. About the research overall: Stage T1-T3 N0M0 and a size of 4.2 to 10 cm characterized the tumors. Broader study findings: Tumor-adjacent and tumor-blood pairs showed less overlap than tumor region pairs.

The sequenced sample was liver tumor tissue from sampling region 2. The subset here: tumor region T2, inferior pole. This clonotype was obtained from a woman aged 60 to 75 with primary liver carcinoma and hepatitis B virus infection. V is TRBV29-1 and J is TRBJ2-1; D ambiguous. CDR3 nucleotide sequence: TGCAGCGTTGACGAATTGCGATACAATGAGCACTTCTTC. It translates to CSVDELRYNEHFF.